The 31 T cell receptor beta chains below were found in one sample sequenced in a study of OX40 agonist ivuxolimab in advanced cancers. Sequencing used immunoSEQ multiplex PCR; TCRdb keeps in-frame clones, though not all of them. The table records about 41,000 clones, 87% of them present only once. Source: CD4+ or CD8+ T cells sorted from blood, taken in a trial of the OX40 agonist ivuxolimab. The receptors derive from an adult with an advanced solid tumor such as melanoma, head and neck, liver or kidney cancer.

The chain couples TRBV7-3 to TRBJ2-1; 7 positions agree with TRBD2. Germline V lookup: CDR1 SGHTA, CDR2 FQGTGA. The trim removed 1 base at V and 9 bases at J, leaving 6 bases unmatched. The length of the CDR3 is 14 residues. The CDR3: CASSLSGGHSEQFF. In DNA, the CDR3 is TGTGCCAGCAGCTTAAGCGGGGGTCACAGTGAGCAGTTCTTC. Variable domain in full (rest from reference TRBV7-3 and TRBJ2-1): GAGVSQTPSNKVTEKGKYVELRCDPISGHTALYWYRQSLGQGPEFLIYFQGTGAADDSGLPNDRFFAVRPEGSVSTLKIQRTERGDSAVYLCASSLSGGHSEQFFGPGTRLTVL.

The genes are TRBV2 and TRBJ2-1, with 10 bases identical to TRBD1. This CDR3 region has 14 residues. V lost 8 bases and J lost 7; bases outside the gene matches: 8. CDR1 is SNHLY, CDR2 FYNNEI, per germline. The CDR3 DNA reads TGTGCCAGCGGCCGGGACAGGGGTGATAATGAGCAGTTCTTC. Residues: CASGRDRGDNEQFF.

The chain employs TRBV18 and TRBJ1-6, with D possibly TRBD1 on 5 matching bases. Deletions cut 3 bases from V and 10 bases from J, with 10 bases between. The CDR3 totals 13 residues. CDR1 and CDR2 from the germline V gene are KGHSH and LQKENI. In DNA, the CDR3 is TGTGCCAGCTCACCCGGGGGACCATCACCCCTCCACTTT. Translating it yields CASSPGGPSPLHF.

This clone was detected a few times. The genes are TRBV4-1 and TRBJ2-7, with D possibly TRBD2 on 6 matching bases. Germline CDR1 reads MGHRA; CDR2 reads YSYEKL. V was shortened by 0 bases and J by 2 bases, with 8 bases between the two germline ends. The CDR3 is 14 residues long. CDR3 loop: CASSQDPGAYEQYF. In DNA, the CDR3 is TGCGCCAGCAGCCAAGATCCGGGAGCCTACGAGCAGTACTTC.

CDR3: CASSLFNEQFF. The CDR3 bases are TGTGCCAGCAGTTTATTCAATGAGCAGTTCTTC. The V and J genes are TRBV27 and TRBJ2-1; the D is unclear. Trimming took 1 base from V and 6 from J, leaving 1 base between them. The germline CDR1 and CDR2 sequences are MNHEY and SMNVEV (reference sequence). The CDR3 runs 11 residues.

The chain has TRBV6-5 and TRBJ2-7; D remains unclear. The V end was cut by 0 bases, the J end by 2 bases, with 5 bases between. Germline V gives CDR1 MNHEY, CDR2 SVGAGI. This CDR3 contains 13 residues. Here the CDR3 DNA reads TGTGCCAGCAGTTACTCAGGCCCCTACGAGCAGTACTTC. Protein product: CASSYSGPYEQYF.

The J gene is TRBJ2-5, the V gene TRBV5-4, with a tentative D call TRBD2 (6 bases). The closer fit of TRBJ2-7 to the DNA end suggests the J call may be wrong. The CDR3 runs 15 residues. CDR1 SGHNT and CDR2 YYREEE come from the germline V gene (reference sequence). The chain's CDR3 is CASSWGDFLYYEQYF. Here the CDR3 DNA reads TGTGCCAGCAGCTGGGGGGACTTTTTGTACTACGAGCAGTACTTC.

The gene calls are TRBV19 and TRBJ2-3; 8 bases line up with TRBD2. The CDR3 consists of 15 residues. The germline CDR1 and CDR2 sequences are LNHDA and SQIVND (reference sequence). V shed 3 bases, J shed 4 bases, and the junction held 6 bases outside the gene matches. The CDR3 sequence is CASSMGAGVSDTQYF. Written as DNA, the CDR3 is TGTGCCAGTAGTATGGGAGCGGGAGTTTCAGATACGCAGTATTTT.

V is TRBV11-2 and J is TRBJ2-1, with D uncertain. Trimming removed 7 bases from V and 7 bases from J, with 23 bases in between. This CDR3 is 16 amino acids long. Germline loops: CDR1 SGHAT, CDR2 FQNNGV. The CDR3 loop reads CASTLYLDPTTNEQFF. CDR3 nucleotide sequence: TGTGCCAGCACTTTGTACTTGGACCCCACAACAAATGAGCAGTTCTTC. Based on the CDR3 plus reference TRBV11-2 and TRBJ2-1, the full variable domain is EAGVAQSPRYKIIEKRQSVAFWCNPISGHATLYWYQQILGQGPKLLIQFQNNGVVDDSQLPKDRFSAERLKGVDSTLKIQPAKLEDSAVYLCASTLYLDPTTNEQFFGPGTRLTVL.

This rearrangement joins TRBV7-8 to TRBJ1-5; D is possibly TRBD1 (5 bases). The CDR3 sequence is 19 residues long. V lost 5 bases and J 0 bases, leaving 23 bases between the germline ends. Per germline, CDR1 SGHVS and CDR2 FQNEAQ. CDR3 sequence reads: CASSQPASAGHFSNQPQHF. CDR3 bases: TGTGCCAGCAGCCAGCCCGCAAGTGCCGGACACTTTAGCAATCAGCCCCAGCATTTT.

The CDR3 is CASSPTGGMNQPQHF. DNA for the CDR3: TGTGCCAGCTCACCCACAGGGGGGATGAATCAGCCCCAGCATTTT. The rearrangement joins TRBV18 to TRBJ1-5, with 8 bases lining up with TRBD1. Germline CDR1 reads KGHSH; CDR2 reads LQKENI. CDR3 length: 15 amino acids. The V segment lost 3 bases and the J segment 4 bases; nucleotides outside the gene matches: 5.

This clone was counted once. This sequence joins TRBV11-3 and TRBJ2-7; D remains unclear. The CDR3 sequence is 13 residues long. The germline CDR1 and CDR2 sequences are SGHNT and YENEEA. Trimming cost V 1 base and J 7 bases, with 11 bases left between them. CDR3 protein: CASSLAPGREQYF. Here the CDR3 DNA reads TGTGCCAGCAGCTTAGCGCCGGGCCGGGAGCAGTACTTC.

The rearrangement uses TRBV20-1 and TRBJ2-7; maybe TRBD2 (5 bases). V dropped 3 bases and J dropped 4 bases, with 7 bases sitting between them. CDR1 DFQATT and CDR2 SNEGSKA come from the germline V gene (reference sequence). The CDR3 runs 11 residues. CDR3 coding DNA: TGCAGTGCTAGTGAGGGTTACGAGCAGTACTTC. Its translation is CSASEGYEQYF.

This sequence joins TRBV12-2 and TRBJ1-1. TRBV12-2 is a documented pseudogene. The CDR3 runs to 12 residues. CDR3 bases: TGTGCAAGTGGTTCTCGGGTAACTGAAGCTTTCTTT. Amino acid sequence: CASGSRVTEAFF.

V usage is TRBV19 and J usage is TRBJ2-1; D might be TRBD1 (5 bases). This CDR3 region has 13 residues. V dropped 7 bases and J dropped 0 bases, with 7 bases sitting between them. Germline V CDR1 and CDR2: LNHDA, SQIVND (reference sequence). This chain's CDR3 is CASKQDSYNEQFF. The CDR3 DNA follows: TGTGCCAGTAAACAGGACTCCTACAATGAGCAGTTCTTC. Full variable domain (rest looked up from reference TRBV19 and TRBJ2-1): DGGITQSPKYLFRKEGQNVTLSCEQNLNHDAMYWYRQDPGQGLRLIYYSQIVNDFQKGDIAEGYSVSREKKESFPLTVTSAQKNPTAFYLCASKQDSYNEQFFGPGTRLTVL.

The chain joins TRBV6-1 to TRBJ2-1; TRBD1 agrees at 7 bases. There are 14 residues in the CDR3. With V trimmed by 7 bases and J by 2 bases, 5 bases remained unmatched. Germline values: CDR1 MNHNS, CDR2 SASEGT. As DNA, the CDR3 is TGTGCCAGCAATGAGGGGGCAGCCTACAATGAGCAGTTCTTC. Translating gives CASNEGAAYNEQFF.

J is TRBJ2-7 and V is TRBV5-4; 10 positions agree with TRBD1. This CDR3 is built from 15 residues. V was clipped by 0 bases and J by 3 bases; unmatched bases: 3. In germline, CDR1 is SGHNT, CDR2 YYREEE (reference sequence). CDR3 in DNA: TGTGCCAGCAGCTTGGGGGGACAGGGGATCTACGAGCAGTACTTC. Translation: CASSLGGQGIYEQYF.

The chain carries TRBV2 and TRBJ1-1, with D possibly TRBD1 on 5 matching bases. This CDR3 comprises 13 residues. Trimming pared 11 bases from V and 5 bases from J, leaving 18 bases between. CDR1 and CDR2 from the germline V gene are SNHLY and FYNNEI. CDR3 sequence (DNA): TGTGCCGATAAATCGACCGGGGGAACTGAAGCTTTCTTT. This codes for CADKSTGGTEAFF. The entire variable domain, with the rest obtained from reference TRBV2 and TRBJ1-1, is as follows: EPEVTQTPSHQVTQMGQEVILRCVPISNHLYFYWYRQILGQKVEFLVSFYNNEISEKSEIFDDQFSVERPDGSNFTLKIRSTKLEDSAMYFCADKSTGGTEAFFGQGTRLTVV.

As concerns this clone: Distinct nucleotide sequences in the sample also encode this CDR3. The chain employs TRBV5-1 and TRBJ2-3, with TRBD2 identical over 11 bases. V lost 0 bases to trimming and J lost 2 bases; unmatched junction nucleotides: 2. CDR3 size: 16 residues. Germline V gene sequence: CDR1 SGHRS, CDR2 YFSETQ. CDR3 coding DNA: TGCGCCAGCAGCTTGGGACTAGCGGGATCCACAGATACGCAGTATTTT. As protein: CASSLGLAGSTDTQYF.

The rearrangement links TRBV5-1 to TRBJ2-5; the D gene is possibly TRBD2 (6 bases). Looked up from germline, CDR1 is SGHRS and CDR2 is YFSETQ. There are 15 residues in the CDR3. The germline V and J ends were trimmed by 0 bases and 6 bases, with 15 bases remaining between them. The CDR3 bases are TGCGCCAGCAGCTTGGTCTCGGGAGAAGGGCAGACCCAGTACTTC. Its protein is CASSLVSGEGQTQYF.

The chain links TRBV5-1 to TRBJ2-5; 10 nucleotides match TRBD1. V gave up 2 bases and J gave up 2 bases; unmatched junction bases: 6. Germline CDR1 is SGHRS and CDR2 is YFSETQ. The CDR3 sequence is 16 residues long. The CDR3 DNA is TGCGCCAGCAGCTTAGAGGACAGGGGGGGTCAAGAGACCCAGTACTTC. This sequence encodes CASSLEDRGGQETQYF.

V is TRBV6-1 and J is TRBJ1-5; D remains unclear. Per germline, CDR1 MNHNS and CDR2 SASEGT. V was clipped by 6 bases and J by 0 bases, with 12 bases between them. The CDR3 spans 15 residues. The CDR3 sequence is CASSRDYYSNQPQHF. CDR3 nucleotide sequence: TGTGCCAGCAGCAGAGATTACTATAGCAATCAGCCCCAGCATTTT.

The genes are TRBV5-1 and TRBJ2-3, with D unclear. V lost 4 bases, J lost 7 bases, and 19 bases lay in between. This CDR3 is built from 15 residues. Germline loops: CDR1 SGHRS, CDR2 YFSETQ. CDR3 in amino acids: CASSPRVGDGNTQYF. CDR3 in DNA: TGCGCCAGCAGCCCTCGGGTTGGAGATGGAAATACGCAGTATTTT.

This clone is a singleton in its sample. V gene TRBV11-3 combines with J gene TRBJ2-3, with D possibly matching TRBD2 (5 bases). This CDR3 region has 15 residues. The V gene lost 5 bases and the J gene lost 1 base, with 13 bases spanning the gap. The V gene's germline CDR1 is SGHNT and CDR2 YENEEA. In DNA form, the CDR3 reads TGTGCCAGCAGCCTACGGGGATGGGGCACAGATACGCAGTATTTT. Translation gives CASSLRGWGTDTQYF. Drawing the rest from reference TRBV11-3 and TRBJ2-3, the complete variable domain is EAGVVQSPRYKIIEKKQPVAFWCNPISGHNTLYWYLQNLGQGPELLIRYENEEAVDDSQLPKDRFSAERLKGVDSTLKIQPAELGDSAVYLCASSLRGWGTDTQYFGPGTRLTVL.

The chain links TRBV5-6 to TRBJ2-7; D is perhaps TRBD1 (8 bases). The CDR3 covers 16 residues. Germline CDR1 is SGHDT and CDR2 is YYEEEE. Between the trimmed V and J ends, which lost 4 bases and 2 bases, there was a span of 19 bases. This CDR3 reads CASSSQGAGVPYEQYF. The CDR3, as DNA: TGTGCCAGCAGCAGCCAGGGGGCGGGAGTTCCCTACGAGCAGTACTTC.

The V and J genes are TRBV6-6 and TRBJ1-3; D uncertain. The length of the CDR3 is 12 residues. Germline V gene sequence: CDR1 MNHNY, CDR2 SVGAGI (reference sequence). The V gene lost 4 bases and the J gene lost 4 bases, with 5 bases spanning the gap. The CDR3 DNA reads TGTGCCAGCAGTTCGAACGGAAACACCATATATTTT. Translated, it gives CASSSNGNTIYF.

CDR3 coding DNA: TGTGCCAGCAGCTTACCCCCTGAGCACGATGAGCAGTTCTTC. This gives the protein CASSLPPEHDEQFF. V gene TRBV11-3 combines with J gene TRBJ2-1; D gene uncertain. This CDR3 is built from 14 residues. Germline CDR1 reads SGHNT; CDR2 reads YENEEA. The V end lost 2 bases, the J end lost 8 bases, and 13 bases lay between the germline ends.

J is TRBJ2-1 and V is TRBV12-5, with 10 positions matching TRBD1. This CDR3 contains 14 residues. Trimming at V came to 4 bases and at J to 6 bases, leaving 3 bases not matched to a gene. The germline V gene encodes CDR1 LGHNT and CDR2 FRNRAP. CDR3 nucleotides: TGTGCTAGTGGTTCCCGGACAGGGGGCAATGAGCAGTTCTTC. Amino acids: CASGSRTGGNEQFF.

This chain uses TRBV29-1 with TRBJ2-3, with 7 positions matching TRBD1. The CDR3 is 15 residues long. Germline values: CDR1 SQVTM, CDR2 ANQGSEA. Trimming took 6 bases from V and 1 from J; bases not matched to a gene: 10. In nucleotides, the CDR3 is TGCAGCGTCTGCCGGGACAGTTCTGGCACAGATACGCAGTATTTT. It translates to CSVCRDSSGTDTQYF.

This chain connects TRBV2 to TRBJ2-7, with TRBD1 as a possible D gene (5 bases). The CDR3 has 14 amino acids. With 6 bases removed from V and 2 bases from J, the gap between germline ends came to 14 bases. Germline values: CDR1 SNHLY, CDR2 FYNNEI. In DNA form, the CDR3 reads TGTGCCAGCAGGGGCAGGGTCCAACCCTACGAGCAGTACTTC. It translates to CASRGRVQPYEQYF. The variable domain in full, completed from reference TRBV2 and TRBJ2-7, reads EPEVTQTPSHQVTQMGQEVILRCVPISNHLYFYWYRQILGQKVEFLVSFYNNEISEKSEIFDDQFSVERPDGSNFTLKIRSTKLEDSAMYFCASRGRVQPYEQYFGPGTRLTVT.

The genes are TRBV5-4 and TRBJ2-2; 8 bases align to TRBD2. Germline V gene data show CDR1 as SGHNT and CDR2 as YYREEE (reference sequence). Losses at the gene ends were 3 bases for V and 7 bases for J; bases not matched to a gene: 11. The CDR3 contains 16 residues. CDR3 amino acids: CASSSRSSGTRGELFF. The CDR3 nucleotides read TGTGCCAGCAGCTCCCGGAGTAGCGGGACTCGCGGGGAGCTGTTTTTT.